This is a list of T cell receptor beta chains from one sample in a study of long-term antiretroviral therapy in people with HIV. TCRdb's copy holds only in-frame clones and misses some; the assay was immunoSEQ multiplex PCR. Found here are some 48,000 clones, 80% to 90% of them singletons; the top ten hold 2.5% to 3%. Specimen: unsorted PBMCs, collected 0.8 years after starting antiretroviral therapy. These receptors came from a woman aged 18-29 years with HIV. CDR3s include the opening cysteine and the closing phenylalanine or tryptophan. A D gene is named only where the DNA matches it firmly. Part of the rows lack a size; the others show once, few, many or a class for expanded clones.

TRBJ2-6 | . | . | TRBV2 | CASIPWGAGANVLTF | TGTGCCAGTATACCTTGGGGGGCTGGGGCCAACGTCCTGACTTTC
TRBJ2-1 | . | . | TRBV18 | CASSPRGTIDNEQFF | TGTGCCAGCTCACCGCGCGGGACGATAGACAATGAGCAGTTCTTC
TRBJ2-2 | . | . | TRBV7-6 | CASSPGAGDTGELFF | TGTGCCAGCAGCCCCGGGGCAGGGGACACCGGGGAGCTGTTTTTT
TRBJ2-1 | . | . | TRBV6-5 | CASSQAPSSYNEQFF | TGTGCCAGCAGCCAGGCGCCCAGCTCCTACAATGAGCAGTTCTTC
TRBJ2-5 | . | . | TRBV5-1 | CASSLAAPTPTETQYF | TGCGCCAGCAGCTTGGCGGCCCCCACCCCCACAGAGACCCAGTACTTC
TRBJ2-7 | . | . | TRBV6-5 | CASSPGARSDEQYF | TGTGCCAGCAGCCCCGGGGCCAGGTCCGACGAGCAGTACTTC
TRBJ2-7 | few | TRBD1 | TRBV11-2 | CASSSPGQGVGYEQYF | TGTGCCAGCAGCTCACCGGGACAGGGAGTTGGCTACGAGCAGTACTTC
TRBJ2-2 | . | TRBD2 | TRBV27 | CASSPGTSAYTGELFF | TGTGCCAGCAGTCCTGGGACTAGCGCCTACACCGGGGAGCTGTTTTTT
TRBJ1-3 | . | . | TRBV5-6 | CASSFGQRSGNTIYF | TGTGCCAGCAGCTTTGGCCAGCGCTCTGGAAACACCATATATTTT
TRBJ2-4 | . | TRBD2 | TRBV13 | CASSYTSGRAKNIQYF | TGTGCCAGCAGCTACACTAGCGGGAGGGCCAAAAACATTCAGTACTTC
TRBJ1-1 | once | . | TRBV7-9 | CASSTPGSLTEAFF | TGTGCCAGCAGCACCCCCGGGAGCCTCACTGAAGCTTTCTTT